The following is a T cell receptor beta chain sequence with its context. Antigen specificity is unknown. These data come from a study of T cells in localized non-small cell lung cancer. Study-level results: An association was observed between higher blood T cell density and longer overall survival. Adjacent lung held a median around 58 of the top 100 tumor clones. Analysis by sequencing included only one tumor region, so heterogeneity remains possible.

This table comes from immunoSEQ multiplex PCR, and its TCRdb copy is limited to in-frame clones, with some not included. The sample contains approximately 140,000 clones, about 89% of which appear only once. The CDR3 sequence is 14 residues long. Trimming at V came to 3 bases and at J to 7 bases, leaving 11 bases not matched to a gene. Germline V CDR1 and CDR2: GTSNPN, SVGIG (reference sequence). Sequences were derived from peripheral blood, sampled before any cancer treatment. The origin of this receptor is a female donor older than 55 with stage I lung adenocarcinoma. This chain links TRBV30 with TRBJ1-2, with 7 bases identical to TRBD1. DNA of the CDR3: TGTGCCTGGAGCGGGGCAGGGGGGAAGACTGGCTACACCTTC. This gives the protein CAWSGAGGKTGYTF.